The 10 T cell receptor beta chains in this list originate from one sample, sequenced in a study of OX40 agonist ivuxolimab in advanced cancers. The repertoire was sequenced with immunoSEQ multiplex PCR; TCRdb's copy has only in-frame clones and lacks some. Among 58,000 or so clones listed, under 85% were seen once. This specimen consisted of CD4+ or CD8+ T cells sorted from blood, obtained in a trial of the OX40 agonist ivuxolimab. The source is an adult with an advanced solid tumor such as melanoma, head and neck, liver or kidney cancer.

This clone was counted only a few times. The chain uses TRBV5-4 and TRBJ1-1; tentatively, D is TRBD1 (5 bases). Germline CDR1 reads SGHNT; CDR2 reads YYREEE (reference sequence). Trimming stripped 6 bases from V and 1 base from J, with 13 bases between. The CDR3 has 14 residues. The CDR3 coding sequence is TGTGCCAGCAACTGGGACGGACCGAACACTGAAGCTTTCTTT. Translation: CASNWDGPNTEAFF.

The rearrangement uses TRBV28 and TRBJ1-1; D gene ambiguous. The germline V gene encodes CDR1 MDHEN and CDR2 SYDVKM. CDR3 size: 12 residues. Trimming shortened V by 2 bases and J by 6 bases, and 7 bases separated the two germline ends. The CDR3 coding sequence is TGTGCCAGCAGTTTAGTAAGGTCTGAAGCTTTCTTT. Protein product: CASSLVRSEAFF. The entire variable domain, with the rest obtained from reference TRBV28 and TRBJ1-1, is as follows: DVKVTQSSRYLVKRTGEKVFLECVQDMDHENMFWYRQDPGLGLRLIYFSYDVKMKEKGDIPEGYSVSREKKERFSLILESASTNQTSMYLCASSLVRSEAFFGQGTRLTVV.

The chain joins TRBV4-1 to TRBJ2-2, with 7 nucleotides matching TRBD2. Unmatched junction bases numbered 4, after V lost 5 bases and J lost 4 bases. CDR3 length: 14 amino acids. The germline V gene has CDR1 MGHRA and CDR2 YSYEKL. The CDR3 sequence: CASSGGGSTGELFF. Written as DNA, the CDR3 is TGCGCCAGCAGCGGCGGGGGTAGCACCGGGGAGCTGTTTTTT.

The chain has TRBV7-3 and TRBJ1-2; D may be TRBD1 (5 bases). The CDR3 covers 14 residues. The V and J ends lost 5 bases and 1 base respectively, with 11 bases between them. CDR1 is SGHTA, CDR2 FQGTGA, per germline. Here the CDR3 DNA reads TGTGCCAGCAGCGCCCAGGGTGGTAACTATGGCTACACCTTC. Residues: CASSAQGGNYGYTF.

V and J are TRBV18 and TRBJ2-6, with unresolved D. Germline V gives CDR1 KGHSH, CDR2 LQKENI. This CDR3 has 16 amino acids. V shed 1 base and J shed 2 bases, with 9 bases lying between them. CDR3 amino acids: CASSPRVDTGANVLTF. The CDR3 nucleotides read TGTGCCAGCTCACCACGGGTTGACACTGGGGCCAACGTCCTGACTTTC.

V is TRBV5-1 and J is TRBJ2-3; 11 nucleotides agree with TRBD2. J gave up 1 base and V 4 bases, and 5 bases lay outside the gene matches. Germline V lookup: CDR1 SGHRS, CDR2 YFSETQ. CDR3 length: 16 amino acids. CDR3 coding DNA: TGCGCCAGCAGCCCCGAGGGACTAGCGGGCACAGATACGCAGTATTTT. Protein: CASSPEGLAGTDTQYF.

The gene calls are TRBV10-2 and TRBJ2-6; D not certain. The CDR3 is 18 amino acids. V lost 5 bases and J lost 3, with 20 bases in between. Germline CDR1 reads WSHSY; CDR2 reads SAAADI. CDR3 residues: CASSSQPPLSRGANVLTF. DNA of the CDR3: TGCGCCAGCAGTAGCCAGCCCCCTTTATCCCGTGGGGCCAACGTCCTGACTTTC.

CDR3 nucleotides: TGTGCCAGCAGCTCCAGAGAGGGGGCAGATACGCAGTATTTT. It translates to CASSSREGADTQYF. The chain has TRBV11-3 and TRBJ2-3; TRBD1 might be the D (6 bases). Germline V lookup: CDR1 SGHNT, CDR2 YENEEA. The CDR3 loop spans 14 amino acids. V lost 4 bases and J lost 4, with 12 bases in between.

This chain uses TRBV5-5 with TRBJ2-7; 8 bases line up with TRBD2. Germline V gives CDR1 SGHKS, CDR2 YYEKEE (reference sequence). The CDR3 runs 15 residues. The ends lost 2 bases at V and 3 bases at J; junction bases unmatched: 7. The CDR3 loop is CASSLVLAGRYEQYF. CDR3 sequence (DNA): TGTGCCAGCAGCTTAGTTTTAGCGGGACGCTACGAGCAGTACTTC.

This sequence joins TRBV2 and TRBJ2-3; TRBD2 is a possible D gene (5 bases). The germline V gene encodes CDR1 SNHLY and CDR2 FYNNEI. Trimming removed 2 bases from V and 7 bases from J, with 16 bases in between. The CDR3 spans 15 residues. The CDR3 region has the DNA TGTGCCAGCAGTGAACTTGCGGGCAAGAGTTATACGCAGTATTTT. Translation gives CASSELAGKSYTQYF.